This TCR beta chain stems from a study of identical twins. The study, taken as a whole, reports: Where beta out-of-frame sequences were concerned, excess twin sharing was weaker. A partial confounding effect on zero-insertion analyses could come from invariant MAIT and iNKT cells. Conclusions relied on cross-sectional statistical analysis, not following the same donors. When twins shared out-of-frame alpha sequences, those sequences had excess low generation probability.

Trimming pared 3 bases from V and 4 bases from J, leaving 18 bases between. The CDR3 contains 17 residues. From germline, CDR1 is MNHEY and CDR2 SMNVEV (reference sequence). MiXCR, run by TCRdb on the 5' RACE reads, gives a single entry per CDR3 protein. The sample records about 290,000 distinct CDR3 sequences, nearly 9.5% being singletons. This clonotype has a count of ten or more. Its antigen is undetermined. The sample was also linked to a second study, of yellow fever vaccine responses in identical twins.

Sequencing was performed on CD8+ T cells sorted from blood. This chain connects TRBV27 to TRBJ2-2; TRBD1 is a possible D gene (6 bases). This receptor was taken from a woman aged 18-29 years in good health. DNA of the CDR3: TGTGCCAGCAGTTTGGACAGACCGGGACACCTCACCGGGGAGCTGTTTTTT. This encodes CASSLDRPGHLTGELFF.